The 27 T cell receptor beta chains listed next were all sequenced from one sample in a study of T cells expressing NK-cell markers. TCRdb re-called the 5' RACE reads and shows each CDR3 protein once, DNA omitted. The sample table sets out 500,000 to 700,000 distinct CDR3 sequences. Sequencing input: blood T cells: a sorted CD56 or NKG2C T cell subset, CD4+ or CD8+ T cells, or bulk PBMC T cells (not recorded which). The receptor set was obtained from a man between 18 and 29 years old in good health.

The rearrangement joins TRBV29-1 to TRBJ1-1; TCRdb's D call, TRBD1, is unchecked because there is no DNA. The CDR3 sequence is 16 residues long. CDR1 and CDR2 from the germline V gene are SQVTM and ANQGSEA. The CDR3 reads CSVEGGARGVWTEAFF.

The gene calls are TRBV6-1 and TRBJ2-5; TCRdb selects TRBD2, and the lack of DNA leaves this call unchecked. Germline loops: CDR1 MNHNS, CDR2 SASEGT. The CDR3 has 15 amino acids. The CDR3 spells CASSEFLAVEETQYF.

This sequence joins TRBV7-9 and TRBJ1-6. Germline CDR1 reads SEHNR; CDR2 reads FQNEAQ (reference sequence). The CDR3 has 15 residues. This CDR3 is CASSGYNGGDSPLHF. Filled out from reference TRBV7-9 and TRBJ1-6, the complete variable domain reads DTGVSQNPRHKITKRGQNVTFRCDPISEHNRLYWYRQTLGQGPEFLTYFQNEAQLEKSRLLSDRFSAERPKGSFSTLEIQRTEQGDSAMYLCASSGYNGGDSPLHFGNGTRLTVT.

The chain joins TRBV7-8 to TRBJ2-3; absent DNA, TCRdb's TRBD1 call cannot be checked. The CDR3 extends over 18 amino acids. Germline V gene lookup returns CDR1 SGHVS and CDR2 FQNEAQ. The CDR3: CASSLVSGVRGRTDTQYF.

The rearrangement links TRBV20-1 to TRBJ2-7; TCRdb gives TRBD2 as the D gene, but with no DNA this cannot be confirmed. Germline V gene sequence: CDR1 DFQATT, CDR2 SNEGSKA (reference sequence). This CDR3 is 15 amino acids long. CDR3 protein: CSARDSGLAGYEQYF.

The chain uses TRBV20-1 and TRBJ2-7; the D call of TRBD2 rests on TCRdb alone, since no DNA is present to check it. The CDR3 contains 11 residues. Germline CDR1 is DFQATT and CDR2 is SNEGSKA (reference sequence). The chain's CDR3 is CSATGANEQYF.

The rearrangement uses TRBV12-3 or TRBV12-4 and TRBJ2-1; TCRdb lists TRBD2, though no DNA is available to test this call. This CDR3 region has 15 residues. CDR3 sequence reads: CASIGLAPYSNEQFF.

This chain joins TRBV28 and TRBJ2-5; there is no DNA to check the TCRdb D call of TRBD2. Germline V gene sequence: CDR1 MDHEN, CDR2 SYDVKM. The CDR3 spans 15 residues. CDR3 in amino acids: CASSLPRGGLETQYF.

V gene TRBV6-5 combines with J gene TRBJ2-3. The CDR3 is 11 residues long. Germline values: CDR1 MNHEY, CDR2 SVGAGI. CDR3 protein: CASRGTDTQYF.

The CDR3 loop reads CSAILHDRGGETQYF. The chain links TRBV20-1 to TRBJ2-5; TCRdb selects TRBD1, and the lack of DNA leaves this call unchecked. The CDR3 extends over 15 amino acids. Per germline, CDR1 DFQATT and CDR2 SNEGSKA (reference sequence).

The chain has TRBV29-1 and TRBJ2-4; with no DNA, the TCRdb D assignment of TRBD1 cannot be verified. From germline, CDR1 is SQVTM and CDR2 ANQGSEA. This CDR3 comprises 16 residues. The CDR3 spells CSFARGTDLAKNIQYF.

The chain links TRBV29-1 to TRBJ2-1; TCRdb lists TRBD1, though no DNA is available to test this call. CDR1 is SQVTM, CDR2 ANQGSEA, per germline. The length of the CDR3 is 14 residues. The CDR3 reads CSVFDTGGIDEQFF.

The rearrangement links TRBV15 to TRBJ2-1. The CDR3 has 15 residues. Germline assignment: CDR1 LNHNV and CDR2 YYDKDF (reference sequence). The CDR3 sequence: CATSPSLYSYNEQFF.

V and J are TRBV5-6 and TRBJ2-3; the D call of TRBD1 rests on TCRdb alone, since no DNA is present to check it. CDR1 SGHDT and CDR2 YYEEEE come from the germline V gene. This CDR3 region has 16 residues. The CDR3 protein is CASSLAGQGLADTQYF.

V gene TRBV14 combines with J gene TRBJ2-3; lacking DNA, the TRBD2 call made by TCRdb goes unchecked. Germline V CDR1 and CDR2: SGHDN, FVKESK. The CDR3 is made up of 15 amino acids. The CDR3 here is CASSRLAGSGDTQYF.

This chain connects TRBV2 to TRBJ2-7; with no DNA, the TCRdb D assignment of TRBD1 cannot be verified. Germline CDR1 and CDR2: SNHLY and FYNNEI. This CDR3 contains 14 residues. The CDR3 protein is CASITDRGYVEQYF.

This chain uses TRBV5-1 with TRBJ1-1. The CDR3 loop spans 12 amino acids. Germline-derived CDR1 and CDR2 are SGHRS and YFSETQ. This CDR3 is CASSFSDTEAFF. Based on the CDR3 plus reference TRBV5-1 and TRBJ1-1, the full variable domain is KAGVTQTPRYLIKTRGQQVTLSCSPISGHRSVSWYQQTPGQGLQFLFEYFSETQRNKGNFPGRFSGRQFSNSRSEMNVSTLELGDSALYLCASSFSDTEAFFGQGTRLTVV.

The J gene is TRBJ1-1, the V gene TRBV28; TCRdb designates TRBD1, a call that cannot be tested without DNA. In germline, CDR1 is MDHEN, CDR2 SYDVKM. The CDR3 is made up of 12 amino acids. The CDR3 protein is CASSFGQNEAFF.

The V gene is TRBV20-1, the J gene TRBJ2-1; checking the TCRdb D call of TRBD1 is not possible without DNA. The CDR3 is made up of 13 amino acids. CDR1 and CDR2 (germline): DFQATT, SNEGSKA (reference sequence). The CDR3 sequence is CSAPDSEGVSEFF.

The chain has TRBV12-3 or TRBV12-4 and TRBJ2-4. The CDR3 spans 12 residues. The CDR3 loop reads CASSPTETIQYF.

V gene TRBV6-5 combines with J gene TRBJ1-1; TCRdb calls TRBD1, which cannot be checked without DNA. The germline V gene encodes CDR1 MNHEY and CDR2 SVGAGI. CDR3 length: 16 amino acids. The chain's CDR3 is CASSYSVGQGDTEAFF.

The J gene is TRBJ2-7, the V gene TRBV12-3 or TRBV12-4. The CDR3 runs to 15 residues. CDR3 loop: CASSISGPGSYEQYF.

J is TRBJ2-5 and V is TRBV9. The CDR3 spans 13 residues. Germline V CDR1 and CDR2: SGDLS, YYNGEE. The CDR3 spells CASSVVGSETQYF. Supplemented by reference TRBV9 and TRBJ2-5, the full variable domain reads DSGVTQTPKHLITATGQRVTLRCSPRSGDLSVYWYQQSLDQGLQFLIQYYNGEERAKGNILERFSAQQFPDLHSELNLSSLELGDSALYFCASSVVGSETQYFGPGTRLLVL.

V is TRBV10-3 and J is TRBJ2-1; no DNA is available, so the TRBD2 call from TCRdb remains unchecked. The CDR3 has 17 residues. Germline V gene sequence: CDR1 ENHRY, CDR2 SYGVKD. The CDR3 protein is CAISAARGSGYYNEQFF.

The chain uses TRBV20-1 and TRBJ2-1; TCRdb calls TRBD2, which cannot be checked without DNA. CDR1 is DFQATT and CDR2 is SNEGSKA in the germline V gene (reference sequence). This CDR3 spans 14 amino acids. CDR3 sequence: CSASGTSGSFEQFF.

V and J are TRBV6-6 and TRBJ1-3; TCRdb selects TRBD1, and the lack of DNA leaves this call unchecked. This CDR3 region has 13 residues. Germline-derived CDR1 and CDR2 are MNHNY and SVGAGI (reference sequence). CDR3 sequence: CASSSRGGNTIYF.

The CDR3 region is CSVETVLGDTQYF. V and J are TRBV29-1 and TRBJ2-3; there is no DNA to check the TCRdb D call of TRBD1. CDR3 length equals 13 residues. CDR1 is SQVTM, CDR2 ANQGSEA, per germline.